A selection of T cell receptor beta chains follows, all from one sample in a study of blood T cell repertoires in COVID-19. Assay: immunoSEQ multiplex PCR; the TCRdb copy retains only in-frame clones and omits some. This table holds fewer than 110,000 clones, 85% found once. The sequenced sample consisted of peripheral blood. Receptors originate from a woman between 65 and 79 years old with active or convalescent COVID-19. CDR3s include the opening cysteine and the closing phenylalanine or tryptophan. Each record gives: J gene, V gene, CDR3 protein.

J gene: TRBJ2-1; V gene: TRBV6-5; CDR3 protein: CASSRLRDEQFF
J gene: TRBJ1-6; V gene: TRBV7-2; CDR3 protein: CASSKDRGSSPLHF
J gene: TRBJ2-7; V gene: TRBV5-1; CDR3 protein: CASSLETGGEQYF
J gene: TRBJ2-1; V gene: TRBV5-1; CDR3 protein: CASSLASGRGGEQFF
J gene: TRBJ1-4; V gene: TRBV21-1; CDR3 protein: CASSPQGRLLCRRRKLFF
J gene: TRBJ2-1; V gene: TRBV24-1; CDR3 protein: CATSVGPIGTGPNEQFF
J gene: TRBJ2-5; V gene: TRBV10-3; CDR3 protein: CAISEPGLVGETQYF
J gene: TRBJ2-1; V gene: TRBV7-9; CDR3 protein: CASSLLASGRNEQFF
J gene: TRBJ2-5; V gene: TRBV7-2; CDR3 protein: CASRQTSGRGRETQYF
J gene: TRBJ1-6; V gene: TRBV2; CDR3 protein: CASRETTGGHSPLHF